This T cell receptor (beta chain) was retrieved from a study of T-cell memory formation after mild COVID-19. The overall study: Each donor largely had its own TCR clusters. Overall study results and limits: A subset of responding clones appeared in pre-infection memory, suggesting cross-reactive memory joined. CD4/CD8 balance characterized clones contracting day 15 to 85, and CD4+ skew characterized later expanders.

CDR1 is SGDLS, CDR2 YYNGEE, per germline. V was clipped by 4 bases and J by 7 bases, with 10 bases between them. The CDR3 has 12 residues. TCR alpha and TCR beta cDNA libraries carrying sample barcodes and UMIs were produced by 5'RACE using constant-segment primers. TCRdb fed the 5' RACE reads into MiXCR, producing one record per CDR3 protein. The table records over 450,000 distinct CDR3 sequences, approximately 20% of them present only once. The table lists this clonotype with a few counts. Its antigen is not identified. The specimen was PBMCs or a T cell subset sorted from them (not recorded which). This clonotype originated in an adult woman who had mild COVID-19 (a few samples of this study predate the infection). Cell type and time point are not known. The rearrangement uses TRBV9 and TRBJ2-3; D remains unclear. The CDR3 DNA is TGTGCCAGCAGCCCAGGTTTGAATACGCAGTATTTT. Amino acid sequence: CASSPGLNTQYF.